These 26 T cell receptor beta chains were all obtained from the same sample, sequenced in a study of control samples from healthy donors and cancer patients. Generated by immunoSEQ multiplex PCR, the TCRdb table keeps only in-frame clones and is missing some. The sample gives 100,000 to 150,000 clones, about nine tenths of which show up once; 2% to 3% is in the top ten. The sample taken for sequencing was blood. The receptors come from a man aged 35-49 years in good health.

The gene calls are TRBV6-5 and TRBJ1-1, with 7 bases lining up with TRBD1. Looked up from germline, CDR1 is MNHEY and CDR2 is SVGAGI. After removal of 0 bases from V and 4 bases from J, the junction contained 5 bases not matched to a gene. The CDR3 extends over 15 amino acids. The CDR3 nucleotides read TGTGCCAGCAGTTACTCGATAGCAGGGGGCACTGAAGCTTTCTTT. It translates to CASSYSIAGGTEAFF.

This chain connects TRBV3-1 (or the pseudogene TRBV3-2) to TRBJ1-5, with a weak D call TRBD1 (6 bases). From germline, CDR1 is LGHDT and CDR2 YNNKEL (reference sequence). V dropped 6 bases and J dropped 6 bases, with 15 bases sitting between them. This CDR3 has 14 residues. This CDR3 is CASSEGGAVQPQHF. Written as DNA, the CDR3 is TGTGCCAGCAGTGAAGGGGGGGCGGTTCAGCCCCAGCATTTT.

The CDR3 DNA is TGCAGTGCTAGTCCCACAGGTCTGTACAATGAGCAGTTCTTC. Amino acids: CSASPTGLYNEQFF. This rearrangement joins TRBV20-1 to TRBJ2-1, with a weak D call TRBD1 (5 bases). V lost 3 bases, J lost 4 bases, and 13 bases lay in between. Germline CDR1 reads DFQATT; CDR2 reads SNEGSKA (reference sequence). The length of the CDR3 is 14 residues.

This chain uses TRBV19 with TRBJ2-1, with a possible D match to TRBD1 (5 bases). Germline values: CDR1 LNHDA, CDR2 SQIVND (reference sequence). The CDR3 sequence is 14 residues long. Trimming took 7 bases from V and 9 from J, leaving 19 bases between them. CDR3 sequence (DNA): TGTGCCAGTAAATCAGACAGTCCCTCCGGTGAGCAGTTCTTC. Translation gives CASKSDSPSGEQFF.

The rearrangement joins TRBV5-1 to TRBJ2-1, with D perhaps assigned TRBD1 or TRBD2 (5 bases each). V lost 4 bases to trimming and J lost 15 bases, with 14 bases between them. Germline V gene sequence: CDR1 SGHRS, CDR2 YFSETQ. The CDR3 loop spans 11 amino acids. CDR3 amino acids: CASSGRDGRFF. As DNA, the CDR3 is TGCGCCAGCAGCGGCCGGGACGGACGGTTCTTC.

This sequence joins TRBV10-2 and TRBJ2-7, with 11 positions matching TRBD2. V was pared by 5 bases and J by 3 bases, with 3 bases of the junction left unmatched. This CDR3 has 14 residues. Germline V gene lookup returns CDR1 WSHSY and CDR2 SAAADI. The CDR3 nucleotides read TGCGCCAGCAGTATAGCGGGGGGGAACTACGAGCAGTACTTC. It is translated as CASSIAGGNYEQYF.

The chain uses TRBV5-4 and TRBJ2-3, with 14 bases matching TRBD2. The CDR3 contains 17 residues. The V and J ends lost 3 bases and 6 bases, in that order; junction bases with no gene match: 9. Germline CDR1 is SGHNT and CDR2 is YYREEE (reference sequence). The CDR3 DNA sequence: TGTGCCAGCAGCTCCCGACTAGCGGGGGGGCACTTGGATACGCAGTATTTT. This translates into CASSSRLAGGHLDTQYF.

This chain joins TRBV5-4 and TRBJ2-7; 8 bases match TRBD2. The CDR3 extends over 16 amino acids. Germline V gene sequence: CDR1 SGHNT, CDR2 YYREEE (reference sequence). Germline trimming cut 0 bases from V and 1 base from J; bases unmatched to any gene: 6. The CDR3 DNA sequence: TGTGCCAGCAGCTTGGGGGCGGGGGGAGTATCCTACGAGCAGTACTTC. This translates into CASSLGAGGVSYEQYF.

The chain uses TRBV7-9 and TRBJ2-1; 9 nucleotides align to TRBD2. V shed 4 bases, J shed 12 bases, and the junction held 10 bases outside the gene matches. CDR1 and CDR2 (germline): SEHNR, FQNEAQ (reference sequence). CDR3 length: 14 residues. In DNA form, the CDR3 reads TGTGCCAGCAGCTCCGGGACTAGCTCAGGGGCGCAGTTCTTC. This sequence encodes CASSSGTSSGAQFF.

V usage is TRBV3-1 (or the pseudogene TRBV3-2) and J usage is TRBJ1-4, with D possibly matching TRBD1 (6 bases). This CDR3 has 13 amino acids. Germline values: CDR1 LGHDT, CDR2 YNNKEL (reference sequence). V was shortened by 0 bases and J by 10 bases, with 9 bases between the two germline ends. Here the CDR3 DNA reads TGTGCCAGCAGCCAAGACCCAGGGGCAAAACTGTTTTTT. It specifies CASSQDPGAKLFF.

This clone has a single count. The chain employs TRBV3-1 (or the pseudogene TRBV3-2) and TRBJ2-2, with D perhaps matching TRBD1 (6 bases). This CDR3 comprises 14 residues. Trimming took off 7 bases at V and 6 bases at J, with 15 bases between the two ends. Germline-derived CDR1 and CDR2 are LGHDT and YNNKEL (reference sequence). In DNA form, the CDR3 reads TGTGCCAGCAACTACCGGGACACCGCCGGGGAGCTGTTTTTT. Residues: CASNYRDTAGELFF.

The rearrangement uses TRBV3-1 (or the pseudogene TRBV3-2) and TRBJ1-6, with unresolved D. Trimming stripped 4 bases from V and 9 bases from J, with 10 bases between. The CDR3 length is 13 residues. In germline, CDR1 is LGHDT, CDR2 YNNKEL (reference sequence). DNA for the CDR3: TGTGCCAGCAGCCCTACGGGAAGTTCACCCCTCCACTTT. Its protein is CASSPTGSSPLHF.

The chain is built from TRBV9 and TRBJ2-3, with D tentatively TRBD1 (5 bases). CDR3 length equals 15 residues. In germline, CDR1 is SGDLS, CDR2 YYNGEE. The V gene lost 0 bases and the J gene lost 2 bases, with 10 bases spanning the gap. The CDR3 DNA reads TGTGCCAGCAGCGTAGATGGACACCTCACAGATACGCAGTATTTT. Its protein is CASSVDGHLTDTQYF. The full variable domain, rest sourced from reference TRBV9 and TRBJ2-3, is DSGVTQTPKHLITATGQRVTLRCSPRSGDLSVYWYQQSLDQGLQFLIQYYNGEERAKGNILERFSAQQFPDLHSELNLSSLELGDSALYFCASSVDGHLTDTQYFGPGTRLTVL.

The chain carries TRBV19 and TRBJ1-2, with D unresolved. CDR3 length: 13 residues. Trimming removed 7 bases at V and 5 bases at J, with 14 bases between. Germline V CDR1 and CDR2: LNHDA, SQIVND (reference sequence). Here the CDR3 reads CASNGLSLYGYTF. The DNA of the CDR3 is TGTGCCAGTAACGGACTGTCCCTTTATGGCTACACCTTC.

In DNA, the CDR3 is TGTGCCAGCAGCGTGGGAGGGGGACAACTCTACGAGCAGTACTTC. Protein product: CASSVGGGQLYEQYF. This chain links TRBV9 with TRBJ2-7; weak D call: TRBD2 (7 bases). The V gene's germline CDR1 is SGDLS and CDR2 YYNGEE. V was trimmed by 2 bases and J by 3 bases, leaving 15 bases between them. The CDR3 is made up of 15 amino acids. Full variable domain (rest looked up from reference TRBV9 and TRBJ2-7): DSGVTQTPKHLITATGQRVTLRCSPRSGDLSVYWYQQSLDQGLQFLIQYYNGEERAKGNILERFSAQQFPDLHSELNLSSLELGDSALYFCASSVGGGQLYEQYFGPGTRLTVT.

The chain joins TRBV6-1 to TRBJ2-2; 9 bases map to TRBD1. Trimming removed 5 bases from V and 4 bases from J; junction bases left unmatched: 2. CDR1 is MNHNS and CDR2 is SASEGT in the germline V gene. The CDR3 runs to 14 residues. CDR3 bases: TGTGCCAGCAGTTGGGGACAGGGCACCGGGGAGCTGTTTTTT. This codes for CASSWGQGTGELFF.

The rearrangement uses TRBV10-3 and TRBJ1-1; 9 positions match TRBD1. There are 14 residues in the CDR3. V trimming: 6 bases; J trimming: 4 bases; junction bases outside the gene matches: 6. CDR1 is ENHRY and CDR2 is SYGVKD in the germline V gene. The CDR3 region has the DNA TGTGCCATCAGGGTGACAGGGGGGGGCACTGAAGCTTTCTTT. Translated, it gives CAIRVTGGGTEAFF.

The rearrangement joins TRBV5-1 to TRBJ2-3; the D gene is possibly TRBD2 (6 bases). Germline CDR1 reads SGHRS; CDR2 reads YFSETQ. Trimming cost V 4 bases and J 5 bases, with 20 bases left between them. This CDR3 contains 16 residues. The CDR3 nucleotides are TGCGCCAGCAGCCCCGGGACTTCTATCCGGGGAGATACGCAGTATTTT. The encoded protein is CASSPGTSIRGDTQYF. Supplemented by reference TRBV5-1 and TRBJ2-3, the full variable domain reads KAGVTQTPRYLIKTRGQQVTLSCSPISGHRSVSWYQQTPGQGLQFLFEYFSETQRNKGNFPGRFSGRQFSNSRSEMNVSTLELGDSALYLCASSPGTSIRGDTQYFGPGTRLTVL.

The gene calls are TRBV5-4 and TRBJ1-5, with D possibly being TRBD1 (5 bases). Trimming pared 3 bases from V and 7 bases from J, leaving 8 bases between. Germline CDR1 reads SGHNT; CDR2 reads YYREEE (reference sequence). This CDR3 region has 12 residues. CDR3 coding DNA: TGTGCCAGCAGCTCGGACAACCAGCCCCAGCATTTT. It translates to CASSSDNQPQHF.

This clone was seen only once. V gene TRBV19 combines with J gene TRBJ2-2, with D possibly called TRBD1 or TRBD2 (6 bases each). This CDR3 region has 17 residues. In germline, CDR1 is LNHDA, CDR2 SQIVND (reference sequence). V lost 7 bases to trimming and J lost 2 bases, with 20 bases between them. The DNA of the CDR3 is TGTGCCAGTACCACTAATGGGGGGCGACGTAACACCGGGGAGCTGTTTTTT. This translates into CASTTNGGRRNTGELFF.

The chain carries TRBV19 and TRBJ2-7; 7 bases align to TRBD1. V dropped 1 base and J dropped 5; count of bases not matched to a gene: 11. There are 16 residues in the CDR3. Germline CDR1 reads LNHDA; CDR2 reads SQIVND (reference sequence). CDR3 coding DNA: TGTGCCAGTAGTATAGGGACAGGTTTGCGAAGCCACGAGCAGTACTTC. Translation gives CASSIGTGLRSHEQYF.

The CDR3 DNA follows: TGTGCCAGCGCAGATCATGGGGAGACCCAGTACTTC. Protein sequence: CASADHGETQYF. The V and J genes are TRBV27 and TRBJ2-5; D call uncertain. V lost 8 bases and J lost 5, with 12 bases in between. The CDR3 is made up of 12 amino acids. The germline V gene encodes CDR1 MNHEY and CDR2 SMNVEV (reference sequence).

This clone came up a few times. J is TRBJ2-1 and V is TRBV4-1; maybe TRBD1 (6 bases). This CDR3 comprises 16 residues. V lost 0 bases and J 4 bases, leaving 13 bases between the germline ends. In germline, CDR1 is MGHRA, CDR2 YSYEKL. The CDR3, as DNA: TGCGCCAGCAGCCAAGACCACCGGGACAAATACAATGAGCAGTTCTTC. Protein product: CASSQDHRDKYNEQFF.

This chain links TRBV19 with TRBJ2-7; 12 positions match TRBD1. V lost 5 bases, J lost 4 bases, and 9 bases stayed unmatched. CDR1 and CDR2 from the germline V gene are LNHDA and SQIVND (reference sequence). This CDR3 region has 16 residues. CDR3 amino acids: CASSPGQGAMKYEQYF. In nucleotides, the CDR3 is TGTGCCAGTAGTCCGGGACAGGGGGCGATGAAATACGAGCAGTACTTC.

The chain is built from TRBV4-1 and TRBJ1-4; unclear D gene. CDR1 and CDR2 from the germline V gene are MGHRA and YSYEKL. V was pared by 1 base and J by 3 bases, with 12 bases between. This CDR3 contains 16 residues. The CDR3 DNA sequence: TGCGCCAGCAGCCAAGTTGTATCCCTCTCTAATGAAAAACTGTTTTTT. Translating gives CASSQVVSLSNEKLFF.

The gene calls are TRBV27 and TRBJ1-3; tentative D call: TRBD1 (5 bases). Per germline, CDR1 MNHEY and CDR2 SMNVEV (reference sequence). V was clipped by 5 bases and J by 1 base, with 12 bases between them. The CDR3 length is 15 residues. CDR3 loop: CASSRGHTSGNTIYF. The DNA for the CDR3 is TGTGCCAGCAGTAGAGGACATACTTCTGGAAACACCATATATTTT.